This TCR beta chain came from a study of identical twins. General study points: Less excess twin sharing appeared in beta out-of-frame sequences.

For this clonotype: Antigen specificity is unknown.

TCRdb reanalysed the 5' RACE reads using MiXCR and keeps one entry per CDR3 protein. The table shows 400,000 to 550,000 distinct CDR3 sequences, with around 20% occurring only once. This CDR3 comprises 12 residues. The J segment lost 12 bases and the V segment lost 1 base, leaving 4 bases of the junction unmatched. Germline CDR1 is SGHNT and CDR2 is YYREEE (reference sequence). This sample was shared with a second study, whose subject was T cells expressing NK-cell markers.

This sequence was found in a woman aged 18-29 years in good health. The gene calls are TRBV5-4 and TRBJ2-1, with 7 bases fitting TRBD2. Sequences were obtained from CD4+ T cells sorted from blood. The CDR3 sequence: CASSLKAGLQFF. The CDR3 nucleotides read TGTGCCAGCAGCTTGAAAGCGGGACTGCAGTTCTTC.